One and the same sample provided the 23 T cell receptor beta chains below, sequenced in a study of human T cells and chemical hapten exposure. Documented time point: healthy volunteer bleed at 6 weeks. Unfractionated whole blood yielded the extracted total RNA. TCRdb re-analysed the RACE reads in MiXCR, keeping a single row per CDR3 protein. Counted here are 40,000 to 45,000 distinct CDR3 sequences, about 3.7% occurring once; the ten biggest clones make up 5.6%. The sequencing input was whole blood. The receptor set was obtained from a human donor in good health. Some clones in this sample may be carry-over from other donors' samples.

In this sample, this clonotype turned up once. The chain uses TRBV7-2 and TRBJ1-6, with D maybe TRBD1 (5 bases). This CDR3 region has 17 residues. Germline V gene sequence: CDR1 SGHTA, CDR2 FQGNSA. Written as DNA, the CDR3 is TGTGAAAGAAGCTTGGAAAAATGGGGGATTTATAATGAAAAAATCCACTTT. It translates to CERSLEKWGIYNEKIHF.

This clonotype appeared many times. This sequence joins TRBV11-2 and TRBJ1-3; possible D gene TRBD1, 5 bases. The CDR3 runs to 20 residues. Germline V lookup: CDR1 SGHAT, CDR2 FQNNGV. V dropped 0 bases and J dropped 0 bases, with 21 bases sitting between them. The CDR3 sequence: CASSLDVNTPGPRSGNTIYF. The CDR3 DNA follows: TGTGCCAGCAGCTTAGACGTAAACACCCCGGGACCGCGCTCTGGAAACACCATATATTTT.

This clonotype occurred many times. CDR3 coding DNA: TGCAGTGCTCAGACTAGCGGGAGGCTAGGCAATGAGCAGTTCTTC. Its translation: CSAQTSGRLGNEQFF. The chain couples TRBV20-1 to TRBJ2-1, with TRBD2 identical over 13 bases. The CDR3 is made up of 15 amino acids. Germline V gene sequence: CDR1 DFQATT, CDR2 SNEGSKA (reference sequence). V trimming: 5 bases; J trimming: 6 bases; junction bases outside the gene matches: 7.

The table lists this clonotype with a few counts. CDR3 protein: CASSEMGSGYTF. The DNA of the CDR3 is TGTGCCAGCAGTGAAATGGGCAGCGGCTACACCTTC. This chain connects TRBV25-1 to TRBJ1-2; no firm D call. Trimming cost V 2 bases and J 8 bases, with 9 bases left between them. Germline lookup yields CDR1 MGHDK and CDR2 SYGVNS. The CDR3 is made up of 12 amino acids.

Concerning this clonotype: A much more abundant neighbour one base away suggests this may be a read error. The conserved phenylalanine or tryptophan normally closing the CDR3 is absent here, so this likely arose from a read error. The V gene is TRBV12-3 or TRBV12-4, the J gene TRBJ2-1, with D unclear. The V gene lost 6 bases and the J gene lost 11 bases, with 14 bases spanning the gap. This CDR3 has 12 residues. CDR3 sequence reads: CASSHPSDQQFS. Written as DNA, the CDR3 is TGTGCCAGCAGCCACCCTTCGGACCAGCAGTTCTCC.

Many counts were recorded for this clonotype. The rearrangement links TRBV29-1 to TRBJ1-1; D not certain. The CDR3 is made up of 12 amino acids. Trimming removed 6 bases from V and 0 bases from J, with 8 bases in between. CDR1 is SQVTM and CDR2 is ANQGSEA in the germline V gene. The DNA for the CDR3 is TGCAGCGTCCCTCACCTGAACACTGAAGCTTTCTTT. Its translation: CSVPHLNTEAFF.

This chain joins TRBV7-3 and TRBJ2-2; D gene uncertain. From germline, CDR1 is SGHTA and CDR2 FQGTGA. This CDR3 is built from 14 residues. The V end was cut by 5 bases, the J end by 2 bases, with 9 bases between. CDR3 nucleotides: TGTGCCAGCAGCCCTACACGAAACACCGGGGAGCTGTTTTTT. Translation: CASSPTRNTGELFF.

This clonotype was counted ten times or more. CDR3 sequence: CSANRGGAGNTIYF. As DNA, the CDR3 is TGCAGTGCTAACCGAGGGGGCGCTGGAAACACCATATATTTT. The rearrangement joins TRBV20-1 to TRBJ1-3, with 7 bases that match TRBD1. The CDR3 is made up of 14 amino acids. The V gene's germline CDR1 is DFQATT and CDR2 SNEGSKA (reference sequence). J gave up 2 bases and V 4 bases, and 5 bases lay outside the gene matches.

This clonotype was counted ten times or more. V gene TRBV14 combines with J gene TRBJ2-3; D uncertain. The germline CDR1 and CDR2 sequences are SGHDN and FVKESK. The V and J ends lost 4 bases and 4 bases respectively, with 9 bases between them. This CDR3 has 13 residues. In nucleotides, the CDR3 is TGTGCCAGCAGCCCTCGGAGCTCAGATACGCAGTATTTT. It specifies CASSPRSSDTQYF. The variable domain in full, completed from reference TRBV14 and TRBJ2-3, reads EAGVTQFPSHSVIEKGQTVTLRCDPISGHDNLYWYRRVMGKEIKFLLHFVKESKQDESGMPNNRFLAERTGGTYSTLKVQPAELEDSGVYFCASSPRSSDTQYFGPGTRLTVL.

There are a few counts of this clonotype. The chain carries TRBV7-2 and TRBJ2-1; the match to TRBD1 covers 8 bases. Germline loops: CDR1 SGHTA, CDR2 FQGNSA. This CDR3 contains 15 residues. The junction had 3 bases not matched to a gene; V was cut back by 1 base and J by 4 bases. The CDR3 DNA is TGTGCCAGCAGCTTAGGGACAGGGAGATACAATGAGCAGTTCTTC. It encodes CASSLGTGRYNEQFF.

At least ten counts were recorded for this clonotype. V usage is TRBV12-3 or TRBV12-4 and J usage is TRBJ1-6, with 7 positions matching TRBD1. This CDR3 is built from 13 residues. With V trimmed by 6 bases and J by 8 bases, 4 bases remained unmatched. The CDR3 here is CASSRTGDSPLHF. Written as DNA, the CDR3 is TGTGCCAGCAGCCGGACAGGAGATTCACCCCTCCACTTT.

There are many counts of this clonotype. This chain's CDR3 is CSEAYRGGGTEAFF. The CDR3 coding sequence is TGCAGTGAGGCGTACAGGGGAGGCGGCACTGAAGCTTTCTTT. The chain links TRBV20-1 to TRBJ1-1, with 7 bases identical to TRBD1. This CDR3 spans 14 amino acids. The V segment lost 7 bases and the J segment 4 bases; nucleotides outside the gene matches: 12. Germline V gives CDR1 DFQATT, CDR2 SNEGSKA (reference sequence).

The V call is TRBV27, the J call TRBJ1-1; D uncertain. V lost 5 bases and J lost 1, with 8 bases in between. Germline assignment: CDR1 MNHEY and CDR2 SMNVEV (reference sequence). This CDR3 has 13 residues. Here the CDR3 DNA reads TGTGCCAGCAGTGAACGATCGAACACTGAAGCTTTCTTT. Protein product: CASSERSNTEAFF.

V and J are TRBV29-1 and TRBJ1-5, with D perhaps TRBD1 (5 bases). The V gene's germline CDR1 is SQVTM and CDR2 ANQGSEA. The CDR3 consists of 14 residues. Trimming took off 5 bases at V and 7 bases at J, with 18 bases between the two ends. CDR3: CSVQMGLPGQPQHF. DNA for the CDR3: TGCAGCGTTCAGATGGGCCTCCCAGGGCAGCCCCAGCATTTT.

The gene calls are TRBV6-1 and TRBJ1-1; D is undetermined. V dropped 7 bases and J dropped 3 bases, with 18 bases sitting between them. The CDR3 runs 15 residues. Germline CDR1 and CDR2: MNHNS and SASEGT. DNA of the CDR3: TGTGCCAGCACCCCGCGGCCCCCGAGGGACACTGAAGCTTTCTTT. This encodes CASTPRPPRDTEAFF.

This clonotype was observed many times. This sequence joins TRBV29-1 and TRBJ1-1, with D uncertain. The CDR3 loop spans 14 amino acids. The germline V gene encodes CDR1 SQVTM and CDR2 ANQGSEA. Trimming shortened V by 2 bases and J by 1 base, and 11 bases separated the two germline ends. CDR3 sequence reads: CSVEPRFENTEAFF. The CDR3 coding sequence is TGCAGCGTTGAACCCCGTTTCGAGAACACTGAAGCTTTCTTT.

This clonotype was detected many times. The rearrangement links TRBV9 to TRBJ2-7; the D gene is possibly TRBD2 (6 bases). The germline gives CDR1 SGDLS, CDR2 YYNGEE. Trimming left V 4 bases short and J 3 bases short, with 14 bases between. This CDR3 is 14 amino acids long. The CDR3 loop is CASSPGGSGYEQYF. In DNA, the CDR3 is TGTGCCAGCAGCCCCGGCGGTAGCGGCTACGAGCAGTACTTC.

This clonotype showed up many times. This sequence joins TRBV20-1 and TRBJ1-2; D unclear. Germline V CDR1 and CDR2: DFQATT, SNEGSKA (reference sequence). This CDR3 region has 13 residues. Deletions cut 0 bases from V and 4 bases from J, with 9 bases between. The CDR3 DNA sequence: TGCAGTGCTAGAGATGGAGTGCGCTATGGCTACACCTTC. Its translation is CSARDGVRYGYTF.

This clonotype was detected many times. The chain recombines TRBV6-5 with TRBJ1-1; possible D gene TRBD1, 6 bases. V was trimmed by 3 bases and J by 1 base, leaving 18 bases between them. CDR1 is MNHEY, CDR2 SVGAGI, per germline. The CDR3 is made up of 17 amino acids. CDR3 bases: TGTGCCAGCAGTTATTCGGGAACAGGGAAATCGAACACTGAAGCTTTCTTT. Its translation: CASSYSGTGKSNTEAFF.

The chain is built from TRBV27 and TRBJ2-3, with a possible D match to TRBD2 (7 bases). CDR1 is MNHEY and CDR2 is SMNVEV in the germline V gene (reference sequence). Trimming cost V 5 bases and J 3 bases, with 18 bases left between them. The CDR3 is made up of 16 amino acids. CDR3 DNA: TGTGCCAGCAGTCCATGGGGGGGGGCTCGAACAGATACGCAGTATTTT. Protein product: CASSPWGGARTDTQYF.

There are many counts of this clonotype. The chain combines TRBV24-1 with TRBJ2-2; D unresolved. From germline, CDR1 is KGHDR and CDR2 SFDVKD. CDR3 length equals 11 residues. Trimming took 9 bases from V and 4 from J, leaving 5 bases between them. In DNA, the CDR3 is TGTGCCACCGAAAGCACCGGGGAGCTGTTTTTT. Translated, it gives CATESTGELFF.

This clonotype showed up many times. Here the CDR3 reads CATSRGTSRDEQFF. CDR3 nucleotides: TGTGCCACCAGCAGAGGGACTAGCAGGGATGAGCAGTTCTTC. V gene TRBV15 combines with J gene TRBJ2-1; 8 bases match TRBD2. Germline-derived CDR1 and CDR2 are LNHNV and YYDKDF (reference sequence). The CDR3 extends over 14 amino acids. With V trimmed by 1 base and J by 8 bases, 4 bases remained unmatched.

For this clonotype: A much larger clone sits a single nucleotide away, making a read error possible. The chain employs TRBV12-3 or TRBV12-4 and TRBJ2-1; D is uncertain. CDR3 length: 15 amino acids. V dropped 6 bases and J dropped 0 bases, with 12 bases sitting between them. The CDR3 reads CASRQWGSSYNEQFF. The CDR3 DNA follows: TGTGCCAGCAGACAATGGGGTAGCTCCTACAATGAGCAGTTCTTC.